Listed here are 20 T cell receptor beta chains from one sample, sequenced in a study of OX40 agonist ivuxolimab in advanced cancers. Clones were sequenced by immunoSEQ multiplex PCR, and TCRdb holds only the in-frame ones, with some missing. The data contain around 25,000 clones, roughly 77% of them seen just once; the ten biggest clones take up less than 20%. The material was CD4+ or CD8+ T cells sorted from blood, obtained in a trial of the OX40 agonist ivuxolimab. The receptors originated from an adult with an advanced solid tumor such as melanoma, head and neck, liver or kidney cancer.

The V call is TRBV2, the J call TRBJ2-5; 11 bases match TRBD2. Germline V CDR1 and CDR2: SNHLY, FYNNEI. The V segment lost 5 bases and the J segment 5 bases; nucleotides outside the gene matches: 1. This CDR3 has 13 amino acids. CDR3 sequence reads: CASSRLAGETQYF. The CDR3 DNA reads as TGTGCCAGCAGTAGACTAGCGGGGGAGACCCAGTACTTC.

The CDR3 loop is CASSEQGARVTEAFF. DNA of the CDR3: TGTGCCAGCAGTGAACAGGGGGCGCGAGTCACTGAAGCTTTCTTT. V gene TRBV25-1 combines with J gene TRBJ1-1, with 8 positions matching TRBD1. Per germline, CDR1 MGHDK and CDR2 SYGVNS. V lost 2 bases to trimming and J lost 4 bases; unmatched junction nucleotides: 6. The CDR3 consists of 15 residues.

The chain employs TRBV19 and TRBJ1-5, with TRBD1 identical over 7 bases. V was pared by 10 bases and J by 2 bases, with 8 bases of the junction left unmatched. Germline V gene data show CDR1 as LNHDA and CDR2 as SQIVND (reference sequence). The CDR3 sequence is 14 residues long. This CDR3 reads CATQTGNGNQPQHF. The CDR3 DNA reads TGTGCCACCCAGACAGGGAATGGCAATCAGCCCCAGCATTTT.

This chain joins TRBV7-9 and TRBJ2-5; TRBD2 agrees at 11 bases. There are 15 residues in the CDR3. Germline CDR1 SEHNR, CDR2 FQNEAQ (reference sequence). After removal of 1 base from V and 7 bases from J, the junction contained 5 bases not matched to a gene. CDR3 sequence: CASSLVTSGTGTQYF. As DNA, the CDR3 is TGTGCCAGCAGCTTAGTGACTAGCGGGACGGGGACCCAGTACTTC.

The chain couples TRBV14 to TRBJ2-7; 12 bases agree with TRBD2. With 5 bases clipped from V and 6 bases from J, the junction kept 5 bases outside the gene matches. Germline-derived CDR1 and CDR2 are SGHDN and FVKESK. The CDR3 has 14 residues. The DNA of the CDR3 is TGTGCCAGCAGCGTGGGACTAGCGGGCAGCGAGCAGTACTTC. It translates to CASSVGLAGSEQYF.

This chain joins TRBV28 and TRBJ1-5, with D possibly matching TRBD1 (6 bases). The CDR3 is 12 amino acids. Germline V gene data show CDR1 as MDHEN and CDR2 as SYDVKM. V lost 8 bases to trimming and J lost 5 bases, with 10 bases between them. CDR3 bases: TGTGCCAGCCTAGGGGGGGATCAGCCCCAGCATTTT. This encodes CASLGGDQPQHF.

CDR3 residues: CASSLLVGPEQYF. The CDR3, as DNA: TGTGCCAGCAGTTTATTGGTAGGGCCCGAGCAGTACTTC. The V call is TRBV27, the J call TRBJ2-7; the D is unclear. Germline loops: CDR1 MNHEY, CDR2 SMNVEV (reference sequence). This CDR3 spans 13 amino acids. V gave up 1 base and J gave up 6 bases, with 10 bases separating them.

This clone has a single count. The rearrangement joins TRBV7-2 to TRBJ2-5; maybe TRBD2 (6 bases). Germline V gene data show CDR1 as SGHTA and CDR2 as FQGNSA. The CDR3 covers 13 residues. Trimming removed 5 bases from V and 5 bases from J, with 12 bases in between. CDR3 in amino acids: CASSAGTRETQYF. As DNA, the CDR3 is TGTGCCAGCAGCGCCGGGACTCGGGAGACCCAGTACTTC.

Points on this clone: Other DNA sequences in this specimen translate into the identical CDR3. V usage is TRBV29-1 and J usage is TRBJ1-5; 11 bases map to TRBD1. Germline V gene lookup returns CDR1 SQVTM and CDR2 ANQGSEA. V shed 7 bases and J 4 bases; nucleotides not matched to a gene: 6. The CDR3 extends over 14 amino acids. CDR3 amino acids: CSAVGQGANQPQHF. DNA for the CDR3: TGCAGCGCGGTCGGACAGGGGGCTAATCAGCCCCAGCATTTT.

The chain has TRBV5-1 and TRBJ1-2; 10 nucleotides line up with TRBD1. The V gene end was trimmed by 2 bases and the J gene end by 7 bases; junction bases not matched to a gene: 8. CDR1 SGHRS and CDR2 YFSETQ come from the germline V gene. The CDR3 has 15 residues. The CDR3 reads CASSFNRDRGGGYTF. The DNA of the CDR3 is TGCGCCAGCAGCTTCAACCGGGACAGGGGAGGTGGCTACACCTTC.

This sequence joins TRBV6-5 and TRBJ1-1; D is unresolved. In germline, CDR1 is MNHEY, CDR2 SVGAGI. V was clipped by 6 bases and J by 0 bases, with 8 bases between them. The CDR3 spans 13 residues. CDR3 bases: TGTGCCAGCAGCCAAATATTGAACACTGAAGCTTTCTTT. It codes for CASSQILNTEAFF.

This clone was seen only once. The gene calls are TRBV4-3 and TRBJ1-1; D is unclear. The CDR3 sequence is 15 residues long. The ends were cut back, 0 bases at V and 0 bases at J, with 8 bases in the middle. Looked up from germline, CDR1 is LGHNA and CDR2 is YSLEER. The CDR3 reads CASSQEGLLNTEAFF. In nucleotides, the CDR3 is TGCGCCAGCAGCCAAGAGGGCCTTTTGAACACTGAAGCTTTCTTT.

The chain couples TRBV6-5 to TRBJ1-6; the D gene is possibly TRBD1 (6 bases). Trimming removed 5 bases at V and 7 bases at J, with 9 bases between. The CDR3 covers 13 residues. Germline V CDR1 and CDR2: MNHEY, SVGAGI. The CDR3 here is CASSETGNSPLHF. CDR3 nucleotides: TGTGCCAGCAGTGAAACAGGGAATTCACCCCTCCACTTT.

The V gene is TRBV7-9, the J gene TRBJ2-1, with D unresolved. The CDR3 has 11 amino acids. Trimming shortened V by 7 bases and J by 12 bases, and 13 bases separated the two germline ends. Germline V lookup: CDR1 SEHNR, CDR2 FQNEAQ (reference sequence). Here the CDR3 reads CASTNQEGQFF. The CDR3 DNA is TGTGCCAGCACCAACCAAGAAGGGCAGTTCTTC.

V is TRBV21-1 and J is TRBJ2-5; the table gives TRBD2 as D, unverified against the DNA. The last part of the DNA fits TRBJ2-7 better; the J call may be wrong. TRBV21-1 is shown as a pseudogene. The CDR3 sequence is 17 residues long. The CDR3 bases are TGTGCCAGCAGCAAAGAGTCTAGCGGGAGAGGAGCCTACGAGCAGTACTTC. It codes for CASSKESSGRGAYEQYF.

The V gene is TRBV28, the J gene TRBJ1-2; TRBD1 matches at 10 bases. Trimming at V came to 4 bases and at J to 1 base, leaving 6 bases not matched to a gene. From germline, CDR1 is MDHEN and CDR2 SYDVKM. CDR3 size: 16 residues. The CDR3 is CASSSRQGARNYGYTF. CDR3 DNA: TGTGCCAGCAGTTCGAGACAGGGGGCCCGTAACTATGGCTACACCTTC.

This chain connects TRBV7-6 to TRBJ2-3; 11 positions agree with TRBD2. Unmatched junction bases numbered 0, after V lost 1 base and J lost 3 bases. CDR1 and CDR2 (germline): SGHVS, FNYEAQ. The CDR3 extends over 15 amino acids. CDR3 sequence reads: CASSLGTSGTDTQYF. The CDR3 region has the DNA TGTGCCAGCAGCTTAGGGACTAGCGGGACAGATACGCAGTATTTT.

The gene calls are TRBV15 and TRBJ2-5; 7 nucleotides align to TRBD1. The ends lost 4 bases at V and 1 base at J; junction bases unmatched: 12. The CDR3 consists of 17 residues. CDR1 is LNHNV, CDR2 YYDKDF, per germline (reference sequence). This CDR3 reads CATSTNGEGTAQETQYF. The DNA for the CDR3 is TGTGCCACCAGCACGAATGGAGAAGGGACAGCCCAAGAGACCCAGTACTTC.

This chain uses TRBV28 with TRBJ2-1; weak D call: TRBD2 (6 bases). This CDR3 comprises 15 residues. Trimming shortened V by 4 bases and J by 0 bases, and 10 bases separated the two germline ends. Germline V gene sequence: CDR1 MDHEN, CDR2 SYDVKM. CDR3 in amino acids: CASSSGSFSYNEQFF. The CDR3 nucleotides read TGTGCCAGCAGTTCCGGGAGTTTCTCCTACAATGAGCAGTTCTTC. Complete variable domain (other parts from reference TRBV28 and TRBJ2-1): DVKVTQSSRYLVKRTGEKVFLECVQDMDHENMFWYRQDPGLGLRLIYFSYDVKMKEKGDIPEGYSVSREKKERFSLILESASTNQTSMYLCASSSGSFSYNEQFFGPGTRLTVL.

This clone was counted only a few times. The chain links TRBV6-4 to TRBJ2-6; D is undetermined. Trimming left V 5 bases short and J 0 bases short, with 5 bases between. Germline V gives CDR1 MRHNA, CDR2 SNTAGT. The CDR3 extends over 14 amino acids. The CDR3 DNA sequence: TGTGCCAGCAGTACAGACTCTGGGGCCAACGTCCTGACTTTC. Its protein is CASSTDSGANVLTF.